This T cell receptor (beta chain) emerged from a study of beta chain features in type 1 diabetes. Study outcomes and limitations: All four CD4+ subsets of Type 1 diabetes patients contained TCRB CDR3s that were moderately but significantly shorter.

Reverse transcribing all isolated RNA meant expressed TCRB transcripts were sequenced. Sequencing used immunoSEQ multiplex PCR; TCRdb keeps in-frame clones, though not all of them. The sample includes around 500,000 clones, approximately 31% of them seen just once. The CDR3 is 11 residues long. The V gene's germline CDR1 is SQVTM and CDR2 ANQGSEA. Trimming stripped 6 bases from V and 4 bases from J, with 9 bases between. Of note for this clone: Its antigen remains unidentified.

Material for sequencing was naive CD4+ T cells from blood. This receptor was obtained from a man aged 18 to 30 in good health. The chain couples TRBV29-1 to TRBJ1-1, with D perhaps matching TRBD1 (5 bases). This chain's CDR3 is CSVGGITEAFF. The CDR3 DNA reads as TGCAGCGTGGGGGGTATCACTGAAGCTTTCTTT.